This T cell receptor (beta chain) stems from a study of CD8 T cell repertoires and HIV-1 epitope variants (dated by TCRdb to the early 2020s). Study-level background: In separate culture wells, T cells were stimulated with each of twenty-five peptides that represented autologous and known Gag and Nef epitope variants. Among the control conditions were a peptide pool of CMV, EBV and flu, the Ebola AY9 epitope serving as a negative control, and a well with no peptide. Three Gag epitope families and Nef HW9 and YT9 were included among the tested epitopes. Using the EasySep Human T Cell Enrichment Kit, T cells were enriched and then co-cultured with an equal number of autologous T cell-negative cells acting as antigen-presenting cells. For over nine days the cultures were kept in IMDM with gentamicin, and on days 3 and 7 half of the media was changed with IL-2, IL-7 and IL-15 added. A 1M T cell aliquot was kept as an uncultured baseline condition, separate from the 65 to 85 T cell cultures. A total of some 83 T cell cultures were run, with each culture condition done in triplicate except for one peptide, which was done in duplicate.

V drops 4 bases and J drops 2 bases, leaving 13 bases in between. Taken from cysteine to phenylalanine, the CDR3 has 15 residues. Only the CDR3 region is kept as DNA, spanning 45 bases read in frame from base 1. Reading the germline V gene gives CDR1 SGHDT and CDR2 YYEEEE. To note about this clone: The antigen it recognizes is unknown. Per-base quality was not reported, and no clone a single base away is much larger than it.

Overall study results and their limits: Only TCR beta chains were identified by the assay, and proliferation to antigen, not T cell function or cytokine profile, was indicated. A handful of clonotypes recognized the Nef KF9 family and one the HW9 family, with no responses to the TAALDMSHF plasma variant. Nine antigen-specific TCR beta clonotypes were identified, of which over 5 appeared to be cross-reactive for autologous or known escape epitope variants.

The EasySep Human CD8+ T Cell Enrichment Kit was used on day 10 to isolate CD8+ T cells from every culture. Sequencing of TCR beta CDR3 regions was done on the immunoSEQ platform at survey depth. The QIAamp DNA micro kit was used to extract genomic DNA from every cultured and uncultured CD8+ T cell population. The original pipeline was this. Any sample with under 5,000 productive reads was excluded, and this exclusion removed about 7% of the roughly 80 cultures stimulated with HIV peptides. Sequences were trimmed to CDR3 by a MANAFEST web app, and nonproductive sequences, CDR3s under 5 amino acids, and sequences not starting with C or ending with F/W were removed. To count as antigen-specific, a clonotype had to be expanded in at least 2 of 3 replicates compared with the no-peptide control at FDR 0.01, and only within one epitope family. A specific clonotype also had to show a frequency at least fivefold higher than in wells stimulated with peptides from other epitope families. TCRdb re-hosts the immuneACCESS table, in-frame sequences only. Its copies lack some clones; in the studies checked, an unresolved V gene accounts for under half of them, and the cause for the rest is not known. V, J and clone size were drawn from that table, and D and trimming were deduced from the DNA. The sample table contains some 1,000 clones; only one count was recorded for around two thirds of them. 43% of the sample is in the top ten clones.

Sequencing was carried out using cultured CD8+ T cells derived from PBMCs. The rearranged segments are TRBV5-6 and TRBJ1-5, with the D gene not clear enough to name. This sequence was found in a male donor with HIV. The CDR3 protein is CASSLLLLGNQPQHF. The DNA sequence is TGTGCCAGCAGCCTCCTCCTGCTTGGCAATCAGCCCCAGCATTTT.